Listed below are T cell receptor beta chains from one sample, sequenced in a study of blood T cell repertoires in COVID-19. Data came from immunoSEQ multiplex PCR; TCRdb stores just in-frame clones and leaves some out. The data contain 300,000 to 450,000 clones, 70% to 90% of them singletons. The material sequenced was peripheral blood. Source of these receptors: a woman in her twenties or thirties with COVID-19, enrolled during active disease. The CDR3 runs from the conserved cysteine through the conserved F or W. A D gene is named only where the DNA matches it firmly. Clone size, where shown, is once, few, many, or a class for clones that have expanded.

CDR3 DNA: TGTGCTAGTGGTTTAGGGAGAAAGAACACTGAAGCTTTCTTT; CDR3 protein: CASGLGRKNTEAFF; clone size: once; J gene: TRBJ1-1; D gene: -; V gene: TRBV12-5
CDR3 DNA: TGTGCCAGCAGTGCCTACAGAGACAATTCACCCCTCCACTTT; CDR3 protein: CASSAYRDNSPLHF; clone size: once; J gene: TRBJ1-6; D gene: -; V gene: TRBV27
CDR3 DNA: TGTGCCAGCAGTCCGACAGGGGGTATCTCCTACGAGCAGTACTTC; CDR3 protein: CASSPTGGISYEQYF; clone size: -; J gene: TRBJ2-7; D gene: TRBD1; V gene: TRBV5-5
CDR3 DNA: TGTGCCAGCAGCCCAAGGACAGGCTACGAGCAGTACTTC; CDR3 protein: CASSPRTGYEQYF; clone size: few; J gene: TRBJ2-7; D gene: TRBD1; V gene: TRBV7-2
CDR3 DNA: TGTGCCAGCAGCTTGAGCGGGGGGAACTACAATGAGCAGTTCTTC; CDR3 protein: CASSLSGGNYNEQFF; clone size: -; J gene: TRBJ2-1; D gene: TRBD2; V gene: TRBV7-9
CDR3 DNA: TGTGCCAGCAGCTTAGTGCTAGGACAGGGTAGCTCCTACGAGCAGTACTTC; CDR3 protein: CASSLVLGQGSSYEQYF; clone size: -; J gene: TRBJ2-7; D gene: TRBD1; V gene: TRBV11-2
CDR3 DNA: TGTGCCAGCAGCTTCTCAGTCTACGAGCAGTACTTC; CDR3 protein: CASSFSVYEQYF; clone size: -; J gene: TRBJ2-7; D gene: -; V gene: TRBV5-6
CDR3 DNA: TGTGCCAGCAGTGAAGAAGGACAGTCCTACGAGCAGTACTTC; CDR3 protein: CASSEEGQSYEQYF; clone size: -; J gene: TRBJ2-7; D gene: -; V gene: TRBV2
CDR3 DNA: TGTGCCAGCAGTGTCTTAAGCGCGTATAGCAATCAGCCCCAGCATTTT; CDR3 protein: CASSVLSAYSNQPQHF; clone size: -; J gene: TRBJ1-5; D gene: -; V gene: TRBV2
CDR3 DNA: TGTGCCAGCAGCTTAACGGGCTCTGGGGCCAACGTCCTGACTTTC; CDR3 protein: CASSLTGSGANVLTF; clone size: once; J gene: TRBJ2-6; D gene: -; V gene: TRBV11-3
CDR3 DNA: TGTGCCACCCAAGCTCGCGGGGGTAACTATGGCTACACCTTC; CDR3 protein: CATQARGGNYGYTF; clone size: -; J gene: TRBJ1-2; D gene: -; V gene: TRBV24-1
CDR3 DNA: TGTGCCAGCAGTTTATGGGCTGGGACTAGCGGGACCCAAAACATTCAGTACTTC; CDR3 protein: CASSLWAGTSGTQNIQYF; clone size: -; J gene: TRBJ2-4; D gene: TRBD2; V gene: TRBV27
CDR3 DNA: TGTGCCAGCAGCCCCCCGTCCCTCCTGAACACTGAAGCTTTCTTT; CDR3 protein: CASSPPSLLNTEAFF; clone size: -; J gene: TRBJ1-1; D gene: -; V gene: TRBV7-2
CDR3 DNA: TGTGCCAGCACGAGGGGGGGGAACACTGAAGCTTTCTTT; CDR3 protein: CASTRGGNTEAFF; clone size: -; J gene: TRBJ1-1; D gene: -; V gene: TRBV6-6
CDR3 DNA: TGTGCCAGCAGCTCTGACGGGTTAGCGGGGGGCACAGATACGCAGTATTTT; CDR3 protein: CASSSDGLAGGTDTQYF; clone size: -; J gene: TRBJ2-3; D gene: TRBD2; V gene: TRBV13
CDR3 DNA: TGTGCCAGCAGCCCCGGGGGGCCTGATACGCAGTATTTT; CDR3 protein: CASSPGGPDTQYF; clone size: -; J gene: TRBJ2-3; D gene: -; V gene: TRBV9
CDR3 DNA: TGCGCCAGCAGCCTCCAGACAGGGGACAATGAGCAGTTCTTC; CDR3 protein: CASSLQTGDNEQFF; clone size: -; J gene: TRBJ2-1; D gene: TRBD1; V gene: TRBV4-3
CDR3 DNA: TGCGCCAGCAGGCCAACTGTTCTCAATGAGCAGTTCTTC; CDR3 protein: CASRPTVLNEQFF; clone size: -; J gene: TRBJ2-1; D gene: -; V gene: TRBV4-1
CDR3 DNA: TGTGCCAGCAGCGGGGACAGGTACCTTGGCTACACCTTC; CDR3 protein: CASSGDRYLGYTF; clone size: once; J gene: TRBJ1-2; D gene: TRBD1; V gene: TRBV5-6
CDR3 DNA: TGTGCCACCAGCGGAGGGGAGGGTAATGAAAAACTGTTTTTT; CDR3 protein: CATSGGEGNEKLFF; clone size: once; J gene: TRBJ1-4; D gene: -; V gene: TRBV15
CDR3 DNA: TGCGCCAGCAGCCGAACCCCCCAGGGGGAATACTTGGACTATGGCTACACCTTC; CDR3 protein: CASSRTPQGEYLDYGYTF; clone size: few; J gene: TRBJ1-2; D gene: TRBD1; V gene: TRBV5-1
CDR3 DNA: TGCGCCAGCAGCTTGGGGACTAGCGGGGGCCAAGAGACCCAGTACTTC; CDR3 protein: CASSLGTSGGQETQYF; clone size: -; J gene: TRBJ2-5; D gene: TRBD2; V gene: TRBV5-1
CDR3 DNA: TGCAGTGCTCGAGACCGGTACGAGCAGTTCTTC; CDR3 protein: CSARDRYEQFF; clone size: -; J gene: TRBJ2-1; D gene: -; V gene: TRBV20-1
CDR3 DNA: TGCAGCGTTGCTAGAGTGTTGAGCACTGAAGCTTTCTTT; CDR3 protein: CSVARVLSTEAFF; clone size: few; J gene: TRBJ1-1; D gene: -; V gene: TRBV29-1
CDR3 DNA: TGTGCCAGCAGCTTAGTGGGACAGGGTAGCGGTAATTCACCCCTCCACTTT; CDR3 protein: CASSLVGQGSGNSPLHF; clone size: -; J gene: TRBJ1-6; D gene: TRBD1; V gene: TRBV11-2
CDR3 DNA: TGTGCCAGCAGCCAAGGACAGGTAGAGACCCAGTACTTC; CDR3 protein: CASSQGQVETQYF; clone size: -; J gene: TRBJ2-5; D gene: TRBD1; V gene: TRBV11-3
CDR3 DNA: TGTGCCAGCAGCTTGATCTTGTCGAACACCGGGGAGCTGTTTTTT; CDR3 protein: CASSLILSNTGELFF; clone size: -; J gene: TRBJ2-2; D gene: -; V gene: TRBV5-6
CDR3 DNA: TGTGCCAGCAGCTCGACCGGGACATCCACAGATACGCAGTATTTT; CDR3 protein: CASSSTGTSTDTQYF; clone size: -; J gene: TRBJ2-3; D gene: -; V gene: TRBV7-9
CDR3 DNA: TGTGCCAGCAGCCCCATCAGCGGCAATTATGGGAAACTGTTTTTT; CDR3 protein: CASSPISGNYGKLFF; clone size: -; J gene: TRBJ1-4; D gene: -; V gene: TRBV3-1/TRBV3-2
CDR3 DNA: TGTGCCAGCAGCGTTTCGAGGGATGGTGGGACTGAAGCTTTCTTT; CDR3 protein: CASSVSRDGGTEAFF; clone size: -; J gene: TRBJ1-1; D gene: -; V gene: TRBV9
CDR3 DNA: TGTGCCAGCAGTTTATGGGGCGTAGGGGGCACTGAAGCTTTCTTT; CDR3 protein: CASSLWGVGGTEAFF; clone size: -; J gene: TRBJ1-1; D gene: -; V gene: TRBV28
CDR3 DNA: TGCGCCAGCAGCCAAGTTCCCAGGGTCCAGCCCCAGCATTTT; CDR3 protein: CASSQVPRVQPQHF; clone size: -; J gene: TRBJ1-5; D gene: -; V gene: TRBV4-3
CDR3 DNA: TGTGCCAGTAGTATTTGGGACTTAGGCGAAAAACTGTTTTTT; CDR3 protein: CASSIWDLGEKLFF; clone size: -; J gene: TRBJ1-4; D gene: -; V gene: TRBV19
CDR3 DNA: TGTGCCAGCAGCTTAGCGGGCGGGCCTGAGCAAGAGACCCAGTACTTC; CDR3 protein: CASSLAGGPEQETQYF; clone size: -; J gene: TRBJ2-5; D gene: -; V gene: TRBV7-9
CDR3 DNA: TGCAGCGTCGAGGGACTAGGAGCCTACAATGAGCAGTTCTTC; CDR3 protein: CSVEGLGAYNEQFF; clone size: -; J gene: TRBJ2-1; D gene: TRBD2; V gene: TRBV29-1
CDR3 DNA: TGTGCCATCCGGAGGGAGAGTGGTTCACCCCTCCACTTT; CDR3 protein: CAIRRESGSPLHF; clone size: -; J gene: TRBJ1-6; D gene: -; V gene: TRBV10-3
CDR3 DNA: TGTGCCAGCAGCACCTTAGCGGGCTCCTACAATGAGCAGTTCTTC; CDR3 protein: CASSTLAGSYNEQFF; clone size: -; J gene: TRBJ2-1; D gene: TRBD2; V gene: TRBV11-3
CDR3 DNA: TGTGCCAGCAGCTTTCCGTCGTTTGGGAGTGTTGAGTACAATGAGCAGTTCTTC; CDR3 protein: CASSFPSFGSVEYNEQFF; clone size: -; J gene: TRBJ2-1; D gene: -; V gene: TRBV7-8
CDR3 DNA: TGTGCCAGCAGTTTAGCGTTCAGGGAGACCCAGTACTTC; CDR3 protein: CASSLAFRETQYF; clone size: -; J gene: TRBJ2-5; D gene: -; V gene: TRBV27
CDR3 DNA: TGCAGCGTTGTGGACAGCCACCCGGGTGGCTACACCTTC; CDR3 protein: CSVVDSHPGGYTF; clone size: -; J gene: TRBJ1-2; D gene: -; V gene: TRBV29-1